This TCR beta chain derives from a study of T cell responses to AZD1222 COVID-19 vaccine. Clones were sequenced by immunoSEQ multiplex PCR, and TCRdb holds only the in-frame ones, with some missing. The table has 110,000 to 150,000 clones, around 88% seen once. This clone was counted between two and nine times. What it recognizes is unknown. Study-level results: Clonal diversity was possibly underestimated, and the donors were mostly white British, with more females.

This CDR3 comprises 13 residues. With 6 bases clipped from V and 9 bases from J, the junction kept 11 bases outside the gene matches. Germline V lookup: CDR1 MNHEY, CDR2 SVGAGI. J is TRBJ2-7 and V is TRBV6-5, with 7 bases fitting TRBD1. Here the sequenced sample was peripheral blood, taken on day 0 of AZD1222 vaccination. This clonotype originated in an adult in good health. CDR3 protein: CASSSGTAPRQYF. In DNA form, the CDR3 reads TGTGCCAGCAGCTCAGGGACAGCCCCTCGGCAGTACTTC.